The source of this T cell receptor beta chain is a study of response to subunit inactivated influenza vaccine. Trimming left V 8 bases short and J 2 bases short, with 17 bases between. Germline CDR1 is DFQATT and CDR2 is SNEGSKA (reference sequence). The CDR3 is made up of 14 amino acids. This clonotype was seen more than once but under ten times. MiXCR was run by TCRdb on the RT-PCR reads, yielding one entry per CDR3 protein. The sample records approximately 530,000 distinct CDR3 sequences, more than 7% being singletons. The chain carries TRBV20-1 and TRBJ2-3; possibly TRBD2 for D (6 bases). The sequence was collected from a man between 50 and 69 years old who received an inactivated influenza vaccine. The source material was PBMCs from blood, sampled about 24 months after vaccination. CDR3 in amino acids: CSTRTGVDTDTQYF. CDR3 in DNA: TGCAGTACCCGAACGGGGGTGGACACAGATACGCAGTATTTT.